This TCR beta chain was retrieved from a study of blood T cell repertoires in COVID-19. Background on the study: Whether acute or convalescent, the COVID-19 samples came from the United States, Italy and Spain. Nucleic acid was either cDNA or gDNA, and it came from T cells, B-cell-depleted T cells, or PBMCs.

The Seattle patients joined while their infection was active and were tracked longitudinally afterward. Per the study methods: The assay estimated nucleated cells by amplifying reference gene primers. Assay: immunoSEQ multiplex PCR; the TCRdb copy retains only in-frame clones and omits some. V, J and clone size derive from that table, while D and trimming were established from the DNA sequence. Of 200,000 to 250,000 clones in the sample, more than 75% are singletons; the top ten hold roughly 12%. This clonotype originated in a man in his fifties with COVID-19, enrolled during active disease. Specimen: peripheral blood.

CDR3 bases: TGTGCCATCAGGCAGGGGATTGGGTATAATTCACCCCTCCACTTT. Its protein product is CAIRQGIGYNSPLHF. J is TRBJ1-6 and V is TRBV10-3, with D possibly TRBD1 on 6 matching bases. The length of the CDR3 is 15 residues. Trimming removed 6 bases from V and 4 bases from J, with 13 bases in between. CDR1 is ENHRY and CDR2 is SYGVKD in the germline V gene.